These 21 T cell receptor beta chains came from one sample sequenced in a study of control samples from healthy donors and cancer patients. The repertoire was sequenced with immunoSEQ multiplex PCR; TCRdb's copy has only in-frame clones and lacks some. The table includes 350,000 to 450,000 clones, approximately 90% detected once. The sample taken for sequencing was PBMCs. These receptors were collected from a man in his forties or fifties with head and neck cancer.

This chain joins TRBV4-1 and TRBJ1-4, with 8 positions matching TRBD1. Germline CDR1 MGHRA, CDR2 YSYEKL. The CDR3 length is 15 residues. J gave up 2 bases and V 2 bases, and 1 base lay outside the gene matches. The CDR3 bases are TGCGCCAGCAGCCAATACAGGGGGACTAATGAAAAACTGTTTTTT. It translates to CASSQYRGTNEKLFF.

This clone appeared once. This chain links TRBV24-1 with TRBJ2-5; D gene ambiguous. Trimming took 4 bases from V and 0 from J, leaving 5 bases between them. This CDR3 comprises 13 residues. Germline assignment: CDR1 KGHDR and CDR2 SFDVKD. CDR3 loop: CATSDAYQETQYF. The CDR3 region has the DNA TGTGCCACCAGTGACGCCTACCAAGAGACCCAGTACTTC.

The rearrangement uses TRBV5-4 and TRBJ1-1; D gene uncertain. From germline, CDR1 is SGHNT and CDR2 YYREEE (reference sequence). The length of the CDR3 is 13 residues. The V gene lost 5 bases and the J gene lost 7 bases, with 15 bases spanning the gap. The CDR3 spells CASRAGRDHEAFF. The CDR3 DNA reads as TGTGCCAGCAGGGCGGGCCGCGACCATGAAGCTTTCTTT.

V usage is TRBV11-2 and J usage is TRBJ2-5; D is perhaps TRBD2 (5 bases). The CDR3 length is 16 residues. V dropped 5 bases and J dropped 5 bases, with 21 bases sitting between them. The germline V gene has CDR1 SGHAT and CDR2 FQNNGV. The CDR3: CASSLHPPGLSETQYF. The CDR3 nucleotides are TGTGCCAGCAGCCTTCACCCGCCCGGACTCTCTGAGACCCAGTACTTC.

The chain carries TRBV11-1 and TRBJ1-1, with 7 bases matching TRBD1. The CDR3 covers 13 residues. J lost 7 bases, V lost 4 bases, and 6 bases had no gene match. Germline CDR1 SGHAT, CDR2 FQDESV (reference sequence). The CDR3 protein is CASSSDRSIEAFF. The CDR3 region has the DNA TGTGCCAGCAGCTCGGACAGGTCCATTGAAGCTTTCTTT.

The CDR3 is CSVTHRAPDTQYF. The CDR3 DNA sequence: TGCAGCGTTACGCATAGGGCCCCAGATACGCAGTATTTT. The chain uses TRBV29-1 and TRBJ2-3, with no clear D. V was shortened by 5 bases and J by 4 bases, with 13 bases between the two germline ends. The germline gives CDR1 SQVTM, CDR2 ANQGSEA. There are 13 residues in the CDR3.

This clone was counted once. The V and J genes are TRBV7-3 and TRBJ1-1, with D possibly TRBD1 on 6 matching bases. V was trimmed by 5 bases and J by 2 bases, leaving 12 bases between them. From germline, CDR1 is SGHTA and CDR2 FQGTGA. The length of the CDR3 is 14 residues. The CDR3 is CASSPRGANTEAFF. The DNA of the CDR3 is TGTGCCAGCAGCCCCAGGGGTGCAAACACTGAAGCTTTCTTT.

The chain recombines TRBV5-6 with TRBJ2-3, with TRBD1 identical over 11 bases. Germline CDR1 is SGHDT and CDR2 is YYEEEE. The CDR3 loop spans 15 amino acids. V gave up 4 bases and J gave up 4 bases; unmatched junction bases: 5. CDR3: CASSLGQGASDTQYF. CDR3 nucleotide sequence: TGTGCCAGCAGCCTCGGACAGGGGGCATCAGATACGCAGTATTTT.

The rearrangement links TRBV20-1 to TRBJ1-3; no reliable D call. CDR3 size: 17 residues. Germline values: CDR1 DFQATT, CDR2 SNEGSKA (reference sequence). Between the trimmed V and J ends, which lost 3 bases and 0 bases, there was a span of 18 bases. CDR3: CSASGLTRADSGNTIYF. Written as DNA, the CDR3 is TGCAGTGCTAGTGGCCTGACACGGGCCGACTCTGGAAACACCATATATTTT.

This chain joins TRBV12-5 and TRBJ1-3; tentatively, D is TRBD1 (5 bases). This CDR3 has 16 amino acids. The V end was cut by 5 bases, the J end by 0 bases, with 14 bases between. The germline V gene has CDR1 LGHNT and CDR2 FRNRAP. The CDR3 spells CASGPRDAGSGNTIYF. The CDR3 bases are TGTGCTAGTGGTCCTCGGGACGCCGGCTCTGGAAACACCATATATTTT.

The V and J genes are TRBV27 and TRBJ2-7; no clear D. There are 15 residues in the CDR3. V was pared by 7 bases and J by 4 bases, with 20 bases between. CDR1 MNHEY and CDR2 SMNVEV come from the germline V gene (reference sequence). The CDR3, as DNA: TGTGCCAGCAAACCCAGTGGCGGCGGTCGGTACGAGCAGTACTTC. Translation gives CASKPSGGGRYEQYF.

The chain recombines TRBV5-1 with TRBJ1-2; 7 positions agree with TRBD1. The V gene's germline CDR1 is SGHRS and CDR2 YFSETQ. With 5 bases clipped from V and 8 bases from J, the junction kept 12 bases outside the gene matches. This CDR3 is built from 14 residues. This chain's CDR3 is CASSTGTEALGYTF. The DNA of the CDR3 is TGCGCCAGCAGTACAGGGACAGAAGCGTTGGGCTACACCTTC.

V usage is TRBV6-2 or TRBV6-3 and J usage is TRBJ2-6; D is undetermined. The V and J ends lost 3 bases and 0 bases respectively, with 6 bases between them. This CDR3 is built from 15 residues. Per germline, CDR1 MNHEY and CDR2 SVGEGT. The CDR3 DNA is TGTGCCAGCAGTTATAAGAGCTCTGGGGCCAACGTCCTGACTTTC. This sequence encodes CASSYKSSGANVLTF.

The chain recombines TRBV15 with TRBJ2-7, with D possibly matching TRBD2 (5 bases). This CDR3 is built from 11 residues. The germline V and J ends were trimmed by 1 base and 7 bases, with 5 bases remaining between them. Germline CDR1 is LNHNV and CDR2 is YYDKDF (reference sequence). The CDR3 bases are TGTGCCACCAGCAGAGGAGGGGAGCAGTACTTC. Its protein is CATSRGGEQYF.

The chain uses TRBV19 and TRBJ1-5, with D possibly matching TRBD1 (6 bases). CDR3 length: 18 amino acids. V was pared by 7 bases and J by 0 bases, with 22 bases between. Germline assignment: CDR1 LNHDA and CDR2 SQIVND (reference sequence). CDR3 DNA: TGTGCCAGTACTAAGGGGGTAGAGGGATCCTATAGCAATCAGCCCCAGCATTTT. It encodes CASTKGVEGSYSNQPQHF.

The chain joins TRBV27 to TRBJ1-2; D remains ambiguous. The CDR3 runs 13 residues. Germline lookup yields CDR1 MNHEY and CDR2 SMNVEV (reference sequence). The V end lost 8 bases, the J end lost 5 bases, and 15 bases lay between the germline ends. CDR3 nucleotides: TGTGCCAGCTCCGCTGTCCTCGGATATGGCTACACCTTC. Its protein product is CASSAVLGYGYTF.

This clone was detected only once. The rearrangement uses TRBV30 and TRBJ1-1; D ambiguous. The germline gives CDR1 GTSNPN, CDR2 SVGIG (reference sequence). V dropped 1 base and J dropped 9 bases, with 12 bases sitting between them. The CDR3 runs 12 residues. The CDR3 spells CAWSGGRSQAFF. The CDR3 DNA is TGTGCCTGGAGTGGAGGTCGGTCCCAAGCTTTCTTT.

The gene calls are TRBV7-3 and TRBJ2-2; D possibly corresponds to TRBD2 (6 bases). The V end lost 5 bases, the J end lost 0 bases, and 16 bases lay between the germline ends. The CDR3 length is 17 residues. The V gene's germline CDR1 is SGHTA and CDR2 FQGTGA. The CDR3 region has the DNA TGTGCCAGCAGCCCTATCTCAGCGGGTGCGAACACCGGGGAGCTGTTTTTT. Translated: CASSPISAGANTGELFF.

The chain has TRBV5-5 and TRBJ2-1; perhaps D is TRBD1 or TRBD2 (6 bases each). CDR3 size: 17 residues. Trimming left V 0 bases short and J 0 bases short, with 13 bases between. Germline loops: CDR1 SGHKS, CDR2 YYEKEE (reference sequence). DNA for the CDR3: TGTGCCAGCAGCTTGGCGGGGGACAAAAGCTCCTACAATGAGCAGTTCTTC. Translation gives CASSLAGDKSSYNEQFF.

V is TRBV28 and J is TRBJ1-6; TRBD1 aligns across 8 bases. J lost 5 bases, V lost 1 base, and 1 base had no gene match. Germline V lookup: CDR1 MDHEN, CDR2 SYDVKM. CDR3 length equals 15 residues. The CDR3 nucleotides read TGTGCCAGCAGTTTATTGGACAGGGATAATTCACCCCTCCACTTT. Its protein is CASSLLDRDNSPLHF. Variable domain in full (rest from reference TRBV28 and TRBJ1-6): DVKVTQSSRYLVKRTGEKVFLECVQDMDHENMFWYRQDPGLGLRLIYFSYDVKMKEKGDIPEGYSVSREKKERFSLILESASTNQTSMYLCASSLLDRDNSPLHFGNGTRLTVT.

This chain connects TRBV19 to TRBJ1-4; D is perhaps TRBD1 (6 bases). The germline gives CDR1 LNHDA, CDR2 SQIVND (reference sequence). Trimming removed 7 bases at V and 7 bases at J, with 22 bases between. This CDR3 contains 16 residues. CDR3 in DNA: TGTGCCAGTACGGACAGAGGAAGTTCGTCTAGTGAAAAACTGTTTTTT. Its translation is CASTDRGSSSSEKLFF.